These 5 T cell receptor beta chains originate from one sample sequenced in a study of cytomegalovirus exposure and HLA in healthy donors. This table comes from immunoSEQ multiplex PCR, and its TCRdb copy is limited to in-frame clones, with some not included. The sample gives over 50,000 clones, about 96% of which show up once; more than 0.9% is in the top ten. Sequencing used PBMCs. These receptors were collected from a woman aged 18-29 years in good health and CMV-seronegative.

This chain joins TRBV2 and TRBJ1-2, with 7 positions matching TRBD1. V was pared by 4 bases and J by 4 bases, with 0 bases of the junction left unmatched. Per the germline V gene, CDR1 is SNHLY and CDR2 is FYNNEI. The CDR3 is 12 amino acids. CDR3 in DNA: TGTGCCAGCAGTGGGGACAGCTATGGCTACACCTTC. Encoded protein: CASSGDSYGYTF.

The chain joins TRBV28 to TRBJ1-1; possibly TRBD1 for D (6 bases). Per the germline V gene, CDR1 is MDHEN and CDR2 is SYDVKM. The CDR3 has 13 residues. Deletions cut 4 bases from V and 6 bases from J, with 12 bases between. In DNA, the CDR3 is TGTGCCAGCAGTTCACAGGGTGGCCCTGAAGCTTTCTTT. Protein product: CASSSQGGPEAFF.

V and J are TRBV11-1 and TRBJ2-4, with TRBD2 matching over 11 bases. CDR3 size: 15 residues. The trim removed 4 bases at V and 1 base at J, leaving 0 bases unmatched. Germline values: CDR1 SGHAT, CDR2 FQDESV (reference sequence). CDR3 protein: CASSSSGGAKNIQYF. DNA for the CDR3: TGTGCCAGCAGCTCTAGCGGGGGGGCCAAAAACATTCAGTACTTC.

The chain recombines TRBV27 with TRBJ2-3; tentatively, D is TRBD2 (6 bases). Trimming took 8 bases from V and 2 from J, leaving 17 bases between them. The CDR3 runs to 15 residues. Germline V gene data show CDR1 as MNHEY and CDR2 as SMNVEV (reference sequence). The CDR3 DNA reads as TGTGCCAGCCTGGGCGGGACGTTTCCCACAGATACGCAGTATTTT. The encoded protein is CASLGGTFPTDTQYF.

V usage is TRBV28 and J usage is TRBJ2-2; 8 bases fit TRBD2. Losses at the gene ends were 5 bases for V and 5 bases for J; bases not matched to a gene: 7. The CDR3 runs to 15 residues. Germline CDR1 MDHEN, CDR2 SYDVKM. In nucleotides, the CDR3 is TGTGCCAGCAGTCCCCCCGGGGGGGGAACCGGGGAGCTGTTTTTT. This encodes CASSPPGGGTGELFF.